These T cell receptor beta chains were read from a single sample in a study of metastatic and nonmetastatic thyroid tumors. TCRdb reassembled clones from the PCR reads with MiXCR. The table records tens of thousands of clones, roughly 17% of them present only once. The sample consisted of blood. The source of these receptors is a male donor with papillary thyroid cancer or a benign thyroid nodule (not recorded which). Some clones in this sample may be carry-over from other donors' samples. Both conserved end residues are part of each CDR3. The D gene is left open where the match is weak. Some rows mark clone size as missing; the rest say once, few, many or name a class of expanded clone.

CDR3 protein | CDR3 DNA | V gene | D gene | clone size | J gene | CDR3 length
CASSLGIAGGPQETQYF | TGTGCCAGCAGCTTAGGAATAGCGGGGGGGCCTCAAGAGACCCAGTACTTC | TRBV7-9 | TRBD2 | many | TRBJ2-5 | 17
CASVFSDRSYGYTF | TGTGCCAGCGTGTTTTCGGACAGATCCTATGGCTACACCTTC | TRBV6-1 | - | medium-sized | TRBJ1-2 | 14
CSARGVGVGTQYF | TGCAGTGCTAGAGGGGTGGGTGTCGGGACCCAGTACTTC | TRBV20-1 | - | many | TRBJ2-5 | 13
CASRLAPDTQYF | TGTGCCAGCAGACTAGCTCCAGATACGCAGTATTTT | TRBV6-1 | - | many | TRBJ2-3 | 12
CASNQGQGGTDTQYF | TGTGCCAGCAACCAGGGACAGGGTGGCACAGATACGCAGTATTTT | TRBV6-2/TRBV6-3 | TRBD1 | many | TRBJ2-3 | 15
CASRVRPTVNEQFF | TGTGCCAGCAGAGTTCGGCCCACTGTAAACGAGCAGTTCTTC | TRBV6-2/TRBV6-3 | - | few | TRBJ2-1 | 14
CASSYSAEPQHF | TGTGCCAGCAGTTACTCTGCGGAGCCCCAGCATTTT | TRBV6-2/TRBV6-3 | - | many | TRBJ1-5 | 12
CASSPLTRSSYNEQFF | TGTGCCAGCTCACCGTTAACTAGAAGCTCCTACAATGAGCAGTTCTTC | TRBV18 | - | many | TRBJ2-1 | 16
CASSLGWGAYDQYF | TGTGCCAGCAGCTTAGGCTGGGGGGCCTACGATCAGTACTTC | TRBV11-2 | - | few | TRBJ2-7 | 14
CASSSLTAREKPTGELFF | TGTGCCAGCAGTTCGCTAACAGCACGAGAGAAACCTACCGGTGAGCTGTTTTTT | TRBV12-3/TRBV12-4 | - | - | TRBJ2-2 | 18
CSASGGYEQYF | TGCAGTGCTAGTGGAGGCTACGAGCAGTACTTC | TRBV20-1 | - | many | TRBJ2-7 | 11
CASSAQGYTEAFF | TGTGCCAGCAGCGCACAGGGTTACACTGAAGCTTTCTTT | TRBV14 | - | few | TRBJ1-1 | 13
CASSPNKGNQPQHF | TGTGCCAGCTCTCCAAACAAGGGCAATCAGCCCCAGCATTTT | TRBV18 | - | - | TRBJ1-5 | 14
CSARAPGVLAGGGELFF | TGCAGTGCTAGAGCCCCGGGGGTCCTAGCGGGAGGCGGGGAGCTTTTTTTT | TRBV20-1 | TRBD2 | - | TRBJ2-2 | 17
CATSDPQGASQETQYF | TGTGCCACCAGTGACCCACAGGGGGCGTCGCAAGAGACCCAGTACTTC | TRBV24-1 | TRBD1 | many | TRBJ2-5 | 16
CASSQGLAGGHKNIQYF | TGTGCCAGCAGCCAGGGACTAGCGGGGGGGCACAAAAACATTCAGTACTTC | TRBV7-8 | TRBD2 | many | TRBJ2-4 | 17
CASRKGIGLITCYTF | TGTGCCAGCAGGAAAGGGATTGGCCTGATTACTTGCTACACCTTC | TRBV12-3/TRBV12-4 | - | - | TRBJ1-2 | 15
CAIGSASGYEQYF | TGTGCCATTGGGTCGGCTAGCGGATACGAGCAGTACTTC | TRBV10-3 | TRBD2 | many | TRBJ2-7 | 13
CASSFGNTEAFF | TGTGCCAGCAGTTTCGGGAACACTGAAGCTTTCTTT | TRBV12-3/TRBV12-4 | - | many | TRBJ1-1 | 12
CASSELVETEAFF | TGTGCCAGCAGTGAACTTGTGGAAACTGAAGCTTTCTTT | TRBV6-1 | - | many | TRBJ1-1 | 13
CASSLAGAAEGYGYTF | TGCGCCAGCAGCTTGGCCGGGGCAGCCGAGGGCTATGGCTACACCTTC | TRBV5-1 | - | many | TRBJ1-2 | 16
CASSPPGRVGTEAFF | TGTGCCAGCTCACCACCAGGCAGGGTGGGCACTGAAGCTTTCTTT | TRBV18 | - | many | TRBJ1-1 | 15
CASSSLGREPVRLTQYF | TGTGCCAGCAGCTCCCTGGGACGGGAGCCCGTGCGTTTGACCCAGTACTTC | TRBV11-2 | - | many | TRBJ2-5 | 17
CASSYGVGSSEQFF | TGTGCCAGCAGTTACGGTGTGGGTAGTAGTGAGCAGTTCTTC | TRBV6-5 | - | many | TRBJ2-1 | 14
CASSLFGVGQPQHF | TGTGCCAGCAGCTTATTCGGGGTGGGTCAGCCCCAGCATTTT | TRBV7-6 | - | many | TRBJ1-5 | 14
CSVDASGITDTQYF | TGCAGCGTTGATGCTAGCGGAATCACAGATACGCAGTATTTT | TRBV29-1 | TRBD2 | many | TRBJ2-3 | 14
CASSSGDRPNQPQHF | TGTGCCAGCAGCTCCGGGGACAGACCCAATCAGCCCCAGCATTTT | TRBV12-3/TRBV12-4 | TRBD1 | many | TRBJ1-5 | 15
CASSIQGKGNYGYTF | TGTGCCAGCAGTATACAGGGGAAAGGAAACTATGGCTACACCTTC | TRBV12-3/TRBV12-4 | TRBD1 | many | TRBJ1-2 | 15
CASSPPGRGTDTQYF | TGTGCCAGCTCACCACCGGGACGGGGCACAGATACGCAGTATTTT | TRBV18 | - | many | TRBJ2-3 | 15
CSARGVLAGDHNEQFF | TGCAGTGCTAGGGGGGTACTAGCGGGAGACCACAATGAGCAGTTCTTC | TRBV20-1 | TRBD2 | many | TRBJ2-1 | 16
CASSVGSGTTGNTIYF | TGTGCCAGCAGCGTAGGGTCAGGCACGACGGGAAACACCATATATTTT | TRBV9 | - | many | TRBJ1-3 | 16
CASSELTGTAYNEQFF | TGTGCCAGCAGTGAACTAACCGGGACAGCCTACAATGAGCAGTTCTTC | TRBV25-1 | TRBD1 | many | TRBJ2-1 | 16
CSVEGLGGNEKLFF | TGCAGCGTTGAAGGTTTGGGAGGCAATGAAAAACTGTTTTTT | TRBV29-1 | - | many | TRBJ1-4 | 14
CASSHLGTGTQSYTF | TGTGCCAGCAGCCATCTAGGGACAGGGACCCAAAGCTACACCTTC | TRBV3-1 | TRBD1 | many | TRBJ1-2 | 15
CASSEGKQFF | TGCGCCAGCAGTGAGGGAAAGCAGTTCTTC | TRBV10-2 | - | many | TRBJ2-1 | 10
CASSWPGQEQFF | TGTGCCAGCAGTTGGCCGGGACAGGAGCAGTTCTTC | TRBV28 | TRBD1 | many | TRBJ2-1 | 12
CASSYGRPTDTQYF | TGTGCCAGCAGTTACGGCAGGCCCACAGATACGCAGTATTTT | TRBV6-2/TRBV6-3 | - | few | TRBJ2-3 | 14
CASIPSGSGYGYTF | TGTGCCAGCATACCATCGGGGTCTGGATATGGCTACACCTTC | TRBV12-3/TRBV12-4 | - | few | TRBJ1-2 | 14
CASSQVGGTDRPYEQYF | TGTGCCAGCAGCCAAGTGGGTGGGACCGACAGGCCCTACGAGCAGTACTTC | TRBV4-2 | - | many | TRBJ2-7 | 17
CSASPLTGNTEAFF | TGCAGTGCTAGCCCCCTGACAGGGAACACTGAAGCTTTCTTT | TRBV20-1 | - | many | TRBJ1-1 | 14
CASSESTRANTEALF | TGTGCCAGCAGTGAGTCGACCAGGGCGAACACTGAAGCTCTCTTT | TRBV6-1 | - | few | TRBJ1-1 | 15
CASSLVAGVTEAFF | TGTGCCAGCAGCTTAGTGGCGGGGGTCACTGAAGCTTTCTTT | TRBV11-2 | - | many | TRBJ1-1 | 14
CSARGYRNTGELFF | TGCAGTGCTAGAGGTTACAGAAACACCGGGGAGCTGTTTTTT | TRBV20-1 | - | many | TRBJ2-2 | 14
CSATTGERSVYTF | TGCAGTGCTACGACAGGGGAAAGGTCTGTTTACACCTTC | TRBV20-1 | TRBD1 | - | TRBJ1-2 | 13
CASSLLRGPNYEQYF | TGTGCCAGCAGCTTGTTGAGGGGACCCAACTACGAGCAGTACTTC | TRBV5-6 | - | many | TRBJ2-7 | 15
CASSGGTGYGYTF | TGCGCCAGCAGCGGGGGGACAGGGTACGGCTACACCTTC | TRBV5-1 | TRBD1 | - | TRBJ1-2 | 13
CASSLMTTQNEQYF | TGTGCCAGCAGCTTAATGACTACCCAAAACGAGCAGTACTTC | TRBV7-9 | - | - | TRBJ2-7 | 14
CASSPVSGQETQYF | TGTGCCAGCTCACCGGTTAGCGGGCAAGAGACCCAGTACTTC | TRBV18 | TRBD2 | many | TRBJ2-5 | 14
CASSFSRTGIGEAFF | TGTGCCAGCAGTTTTAGCCGGACAGGAATTGGAGAAGCTTTCTTT | TRBV27 | TRBD1 | many | TRBJ1-1 | 15
CASSLFVLAGDYEQYF | TGTGCCAGCAGTTTATTCGTCCTAGCGGGAGACTACGAGCAGTACTTC | TRBV11-2 | TRBD2 | - | TRBJ2-7 | 16
CANIYYINTGELFF | TGTGCCAACATTTACTATATAAACACCGGGGAGCTGTTTTTT | TRBV6-6 | - | - | TRBJ2-2 | 14
CATSRRGYSYNEQFF | TGTGCCACCAGCCGGCGGGGGTACTCCTACAATGAGCAGTTCTTC | TRBV15 | TRBD2 | many | TRBJ2-1 | 15
CASSEILWSGANVLTF | TGTGCCAGCAGTGAAATTTTGTGGTCTGGGGCCAACGTCCTGACTTTC | TRBV6-1 | - | - | TRBJ2-6 | 16
CATRGWNTGELFF | TGTGCCACCCGGGGGTGGAACACCGGGGAGCTGTTTTTT | TRBV19 | - | many | TRBJ2-2 | 13
CASSVEGGRHTDTQYF | TGTGCCAGCAGCGTAGAGGGCGGTAGACACACAGATACGCAGTATTTT | TRBV9 | - | many | TRBJ2-3 | 16
CASSTLPGQGAFEKLFF | TGTGCCAGCAGTACTCTACCGGGACAGGGGGCGTTTGAAAAACTGTTTTTT | TRBV6-1 | TRBD1 | many | TRBJ1-4 | 17
CASSLLRSTSTGELFF | TGTGCCAGCAGCTTACTCCGCAGTACGAGCACCGGGGAGCTGTTTTTT | TRBV7-8 | - | many | TRBJ2-2 | 16
CASSPFGAEEETQYF | TGTGCCAGCAGCCCCTTTGGAGCGGAAGAAGAGACCCAGTACTTC | TRBV7-2 | - | - | TRBJ2-5 | 15
CALIAGQPDSGANVLTF | TGTGCCCTGATAGCAGGACAACCAGACTCTGGGGCCAACGTCCTGACTTTC | TRBV30 | - | few | TRBJ2-6 | 17
CASSLEGPNNSPLHF | TGCGCCAGCAGCTTGGAGGGACCCAATAATTCACCCCTCCACTTT | TRBV5-1 | - | many | TRBJ1-6 | 15